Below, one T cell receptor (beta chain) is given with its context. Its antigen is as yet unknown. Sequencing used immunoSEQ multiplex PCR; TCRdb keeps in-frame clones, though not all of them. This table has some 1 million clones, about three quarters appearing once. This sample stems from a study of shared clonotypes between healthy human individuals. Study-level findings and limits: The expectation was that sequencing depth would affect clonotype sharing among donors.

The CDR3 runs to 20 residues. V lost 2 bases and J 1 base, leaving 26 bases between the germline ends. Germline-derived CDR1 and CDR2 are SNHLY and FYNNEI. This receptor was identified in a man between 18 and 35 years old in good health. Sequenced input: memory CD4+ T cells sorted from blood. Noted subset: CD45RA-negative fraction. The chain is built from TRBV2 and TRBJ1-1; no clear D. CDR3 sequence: CASSEPVAVGPAGPNTEAFF. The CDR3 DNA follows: TGTGCCAGCAGTGAACCGGTGGCTGTAGGGCCCGCAGGTCCGAACACTGAAGCTTTCTTT.